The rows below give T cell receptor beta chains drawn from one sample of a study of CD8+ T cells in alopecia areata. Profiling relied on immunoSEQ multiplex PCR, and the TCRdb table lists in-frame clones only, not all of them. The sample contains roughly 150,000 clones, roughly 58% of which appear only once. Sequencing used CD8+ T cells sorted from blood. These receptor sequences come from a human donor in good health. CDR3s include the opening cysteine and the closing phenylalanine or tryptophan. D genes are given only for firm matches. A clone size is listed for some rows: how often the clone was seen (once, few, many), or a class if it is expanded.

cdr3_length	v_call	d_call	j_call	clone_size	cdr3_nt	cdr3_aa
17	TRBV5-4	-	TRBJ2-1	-	TGTGCCAGCAGCCCCGGGGTAGCTGGGAGCTCCTACAATGAGCAGTTCTTC	CASSPGVAGSSYNEQFF
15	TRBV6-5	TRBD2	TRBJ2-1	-	TGTGCCAGCAGTACCCGACTAGCGGCGGGCAATGAGCAGTTCTTC	CASSTRLAAGNEQFF
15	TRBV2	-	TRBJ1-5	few	TGTGCCAGCAGTGAAGATTCCGGGGGGCGGCAGCCCCAGCATTTT	CASSEDSGGRQPQHF
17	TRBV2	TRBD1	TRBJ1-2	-	TGTGCCAGCAGTGAAGGGGGAAGACAGGGGCCTATTGCCGAGTACACCTTC	CASSEGGRQGPIAEYTF
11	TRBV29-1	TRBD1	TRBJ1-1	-	TGCAGCTATAACTCAGGGGGGGAAGCTTTCTTT	CSYNSGGEAFF
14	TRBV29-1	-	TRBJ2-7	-	TGCAGCGTTGAAGTGTTGGGGAGCTCCTACGAGCAGTACTTC	CSVEVLGSSYEQYF
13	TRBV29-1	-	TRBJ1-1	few	TGCAGCGTCGGGACCCCCATGAACACTGAAGCTTTCTTT	CSVGTPMNTEAFF
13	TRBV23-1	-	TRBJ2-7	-	TGCGCCAGCAGTCGCCACAGGGTTGGTGAGCAGTACTTC	CASSRHRVGEQYF
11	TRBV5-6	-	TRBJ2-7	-	TGTGCCAGCAGCTCTAGCTACGAGCAGTACTTC	CASSSSYEQYF
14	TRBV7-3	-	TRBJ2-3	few	TGTGCCAGCAGCTTCAACGCGGAGGCAGATACGCAGTATTTT	CASSFNAEADTQYF
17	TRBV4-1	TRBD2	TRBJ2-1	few	TGCGCCAGCAGCCTTAAGGAAGCGGGAACTGCCTACAATGAGCAGTTCTTC	CASSLKEAGTAYNEQFF
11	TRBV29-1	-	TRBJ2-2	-	TGCAGCGTTTATTCTACCGGGGAGCTGTTTTTT	CSVYSTGELFF
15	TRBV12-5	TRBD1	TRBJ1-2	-	TGTGCTAGTGGTTTGGACGTCGCAGGGGGTGGTGGCTACACCTTC	CASGLDVAGGGGYTF
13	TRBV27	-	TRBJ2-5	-	TGTGCCAGCAGTTCTACGTACCAAGAGACCCAGTACTTC	CASSSTYQETQYF
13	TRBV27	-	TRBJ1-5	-	TGTGCCAGCAGTTCATACCAAGGGACGCCCCAGCATTTT	CASSSYQGTPQHF